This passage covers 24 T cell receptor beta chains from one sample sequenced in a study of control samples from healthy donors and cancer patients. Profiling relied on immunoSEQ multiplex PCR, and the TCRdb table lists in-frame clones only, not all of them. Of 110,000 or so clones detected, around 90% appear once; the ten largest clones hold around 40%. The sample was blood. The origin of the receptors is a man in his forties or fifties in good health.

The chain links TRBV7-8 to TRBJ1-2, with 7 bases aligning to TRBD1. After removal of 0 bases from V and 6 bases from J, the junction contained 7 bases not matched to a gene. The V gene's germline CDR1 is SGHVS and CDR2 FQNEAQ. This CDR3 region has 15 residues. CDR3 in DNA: TGTGCCAGCAGCTTAGCGCGCAGGGGGTGGGATGGCTACACCTTC. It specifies CASSLARRGWDGYTF.

The CDR3 region has the DNA TGTGCCAGCAGTTTAGGGACAGGCTATGGCTACACCTTC. Amino acids: CASSLGTGYGYTF. V gene TRBV12-3 or TRBV12-4 combines with J gene TRBJ1-2; TRBD1 matches 7 bases. Trimming took 1 base from V and 4 from J; bases not matched to a gene: 0. This CDR3 is built from 13 residues.

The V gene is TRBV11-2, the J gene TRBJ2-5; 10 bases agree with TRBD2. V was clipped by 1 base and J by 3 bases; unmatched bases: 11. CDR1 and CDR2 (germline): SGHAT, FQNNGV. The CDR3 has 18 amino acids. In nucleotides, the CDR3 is TGTGCCAGCAGCTTAGGGTGGAGCGGGGGGGCTGGGAAAGAGACCCAGTACTTC. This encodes CASSLGWSGGAGKETQYF.

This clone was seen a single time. CDR3 sequence reads: CAISAGGGGYTF. DNA of the CDR3: TGTGCCATCAGCGCGGGCGGGGGCGGCTACACCTTC. This chain links TRBV10-3 with TRBJ1-2; the D gene is possibly TRBD1 (6 bases). Trimming stripped 6 bases from V and 8 bases from J, with 13 bases between. Germline V gives CDR1 ENHRY, CDR2 SYGVKD. The CDR3 spans 12 residues.

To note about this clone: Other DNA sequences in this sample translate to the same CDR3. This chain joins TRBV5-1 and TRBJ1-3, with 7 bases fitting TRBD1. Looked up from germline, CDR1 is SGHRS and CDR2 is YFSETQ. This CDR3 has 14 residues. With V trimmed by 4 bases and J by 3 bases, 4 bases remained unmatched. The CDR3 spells CASSLGTVGNTIYF. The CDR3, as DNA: TGCGCCAGCAGCCTCGGGACAGTTGGAAACACCATATATTTT.

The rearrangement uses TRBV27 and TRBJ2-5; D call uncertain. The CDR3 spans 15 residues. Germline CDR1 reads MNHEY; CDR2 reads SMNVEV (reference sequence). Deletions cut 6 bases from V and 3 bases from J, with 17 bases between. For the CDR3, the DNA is TGTGCCAGCAGCCCCCTCGATTGGACCGAAGAGACCCAGTACTTC. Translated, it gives CASSPLDWTEETQYF.

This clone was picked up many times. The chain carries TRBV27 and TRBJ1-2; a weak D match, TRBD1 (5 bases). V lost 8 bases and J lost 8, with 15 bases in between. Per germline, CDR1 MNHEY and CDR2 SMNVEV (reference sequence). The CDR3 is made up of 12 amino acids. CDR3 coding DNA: TGTGCCAGCCGCCTGGGCGGGGGGGGCTACACCTTC. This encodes CASRLGGGGYTF.

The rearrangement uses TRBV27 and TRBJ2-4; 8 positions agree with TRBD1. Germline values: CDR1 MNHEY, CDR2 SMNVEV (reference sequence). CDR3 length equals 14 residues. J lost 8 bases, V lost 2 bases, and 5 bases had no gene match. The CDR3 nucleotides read TGTGCCAGCAGTTTAGCAGGGGGCCGGGACATTCAGTACTTC. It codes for CASSLAGGRDIQYF.

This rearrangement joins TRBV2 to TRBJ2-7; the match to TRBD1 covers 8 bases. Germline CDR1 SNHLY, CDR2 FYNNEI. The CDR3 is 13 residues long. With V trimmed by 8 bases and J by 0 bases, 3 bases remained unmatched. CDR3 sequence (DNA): TGTGCCAGCGGACAGGGTACCTCCTACGAGCAGTACTTC. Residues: CASGQGTSYEQYF.

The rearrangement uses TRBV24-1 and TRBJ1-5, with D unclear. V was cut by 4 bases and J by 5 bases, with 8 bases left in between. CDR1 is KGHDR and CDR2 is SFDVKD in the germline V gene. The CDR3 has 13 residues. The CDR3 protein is CATSDLADQPQHF. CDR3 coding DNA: TGTGCCACCAGTGACCTAGCGGATCAGCCCCAGCATTTT.

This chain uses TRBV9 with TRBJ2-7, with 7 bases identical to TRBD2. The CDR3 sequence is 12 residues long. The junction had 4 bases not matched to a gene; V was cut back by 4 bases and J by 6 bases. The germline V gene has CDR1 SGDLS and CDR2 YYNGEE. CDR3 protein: CASSPGGSEQYF. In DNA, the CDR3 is TGTGCCAGCAGCCCGGGAGGCAGCGAGCAGTACTTC.

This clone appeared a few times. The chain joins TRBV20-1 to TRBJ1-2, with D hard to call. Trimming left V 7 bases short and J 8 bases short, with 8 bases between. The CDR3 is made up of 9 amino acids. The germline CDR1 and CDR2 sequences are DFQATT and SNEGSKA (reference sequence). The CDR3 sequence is CSVKGGYTF. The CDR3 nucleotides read TGCAGTGTTAAGGGCGGCTACACCTTC.

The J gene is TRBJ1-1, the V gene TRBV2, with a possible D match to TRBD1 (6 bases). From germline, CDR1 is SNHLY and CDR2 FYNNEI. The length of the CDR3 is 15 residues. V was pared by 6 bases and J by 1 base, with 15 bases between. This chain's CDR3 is CASSRQARENTEAFF. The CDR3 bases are TGTGCCAGCAGCCGACAGGCCCGGGAGAACACTGAAGCTTTCTTT.

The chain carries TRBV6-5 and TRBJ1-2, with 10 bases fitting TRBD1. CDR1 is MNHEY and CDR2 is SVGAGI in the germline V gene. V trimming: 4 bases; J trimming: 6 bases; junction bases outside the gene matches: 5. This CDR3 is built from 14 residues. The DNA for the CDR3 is TGTGCCAGCAGTTTGACAGGGGGCGCGAATGGCTACACCTTC. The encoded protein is CASSLTGGANGYTF.

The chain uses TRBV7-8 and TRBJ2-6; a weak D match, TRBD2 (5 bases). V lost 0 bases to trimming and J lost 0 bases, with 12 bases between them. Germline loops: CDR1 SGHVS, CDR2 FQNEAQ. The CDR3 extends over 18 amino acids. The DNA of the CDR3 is TGTGCCAGCAGCTTAGCGAGGGCAGGTCTCTCTGGGGCCAACGTCCTGACTTTC. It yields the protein CASSLARAGLSGANVLTF.

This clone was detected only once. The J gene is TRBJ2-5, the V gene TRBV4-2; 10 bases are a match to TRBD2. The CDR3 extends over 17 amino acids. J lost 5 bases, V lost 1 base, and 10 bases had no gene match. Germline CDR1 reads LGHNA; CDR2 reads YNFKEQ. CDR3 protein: CASSQVKAGGLVETQYF. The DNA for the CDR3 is TGTGCCAGCAGCCAAGTAAAAGCGGGGGGGCTGGTGGAGACCCAGTACTTC.

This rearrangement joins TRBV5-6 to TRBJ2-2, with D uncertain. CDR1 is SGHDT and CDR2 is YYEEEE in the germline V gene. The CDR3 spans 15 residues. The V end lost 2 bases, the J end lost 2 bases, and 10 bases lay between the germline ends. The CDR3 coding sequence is TGTGCCAGCAGCTTTCGAGGAGCAAACACCGGGGAGCTGTTTTTT. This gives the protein CASSFRGANTGELFF.

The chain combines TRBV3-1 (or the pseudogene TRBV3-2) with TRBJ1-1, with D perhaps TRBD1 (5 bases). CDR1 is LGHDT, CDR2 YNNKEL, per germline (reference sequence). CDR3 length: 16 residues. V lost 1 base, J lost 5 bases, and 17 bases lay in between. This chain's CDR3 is CASSQASLGGRTEAFF. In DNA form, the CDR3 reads TGTGCCAGCAGCCAAGCCAGTTTGGGGGGTAGGACTGAAGCTTTCTTT.

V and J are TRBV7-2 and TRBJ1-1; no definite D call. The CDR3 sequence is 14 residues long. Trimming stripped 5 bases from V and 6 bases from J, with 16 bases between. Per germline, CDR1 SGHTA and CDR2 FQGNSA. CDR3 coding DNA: TGTGCCAGCAGCCAGACTGCCGTCGGGGCTGAAGCTTTCTTT. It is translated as CASSQTAVGAEAFF.

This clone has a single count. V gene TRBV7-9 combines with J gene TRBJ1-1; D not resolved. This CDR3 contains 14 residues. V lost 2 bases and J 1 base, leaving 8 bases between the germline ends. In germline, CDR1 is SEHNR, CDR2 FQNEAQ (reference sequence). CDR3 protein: CASSLQAGNTEAFF. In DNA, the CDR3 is TGTGCCAGCAGCTTACAGGCGGGGAACACTGAAGCTTTCTTT. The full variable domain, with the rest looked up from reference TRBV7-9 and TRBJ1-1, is DTGVSQNPRHKITKRGQNVTFRCDPISEHNRLYWYRQTLGQGPEFLTYFQNEAQLEKSRLLSDRFSAERPKGSFSTLEIQRTEQGDSAMYLCASSLQAGNTEAFFGQGTRLTVV.

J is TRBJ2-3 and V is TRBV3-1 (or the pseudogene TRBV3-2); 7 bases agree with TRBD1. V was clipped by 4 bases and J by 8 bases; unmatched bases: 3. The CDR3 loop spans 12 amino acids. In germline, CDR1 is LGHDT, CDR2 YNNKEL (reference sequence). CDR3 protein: CASSLQGITQYF. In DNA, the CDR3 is TGTGCCAGCAGCCTACAGGGGATTACGCAGTATTTT.

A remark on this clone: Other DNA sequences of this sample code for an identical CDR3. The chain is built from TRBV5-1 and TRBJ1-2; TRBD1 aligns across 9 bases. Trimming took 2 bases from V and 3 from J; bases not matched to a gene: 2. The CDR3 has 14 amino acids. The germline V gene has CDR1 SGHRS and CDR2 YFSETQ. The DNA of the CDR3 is TGCGCCAGCAGCTTACAGGGGGCAGACTATGGCTACACCTTC. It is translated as CASSLQGADYGYTF.

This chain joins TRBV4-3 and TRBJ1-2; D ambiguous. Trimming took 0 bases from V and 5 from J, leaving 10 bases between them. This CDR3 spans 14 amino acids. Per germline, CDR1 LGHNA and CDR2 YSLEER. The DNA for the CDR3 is TGCGCCAGCAGCCAAGATAGTGGAAGATATGGCTACACCTTC. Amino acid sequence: CASSQDSGRYGYTF.

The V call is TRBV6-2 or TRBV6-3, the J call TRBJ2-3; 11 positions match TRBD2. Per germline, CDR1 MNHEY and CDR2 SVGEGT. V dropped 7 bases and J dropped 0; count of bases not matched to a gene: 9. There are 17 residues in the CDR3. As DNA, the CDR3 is TGTGCCAGCACCCCCCTCCCTAGCGGGGGGAGCACAGATACGCAGTATTTT. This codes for CASTPLPSGGSTDTQYF.